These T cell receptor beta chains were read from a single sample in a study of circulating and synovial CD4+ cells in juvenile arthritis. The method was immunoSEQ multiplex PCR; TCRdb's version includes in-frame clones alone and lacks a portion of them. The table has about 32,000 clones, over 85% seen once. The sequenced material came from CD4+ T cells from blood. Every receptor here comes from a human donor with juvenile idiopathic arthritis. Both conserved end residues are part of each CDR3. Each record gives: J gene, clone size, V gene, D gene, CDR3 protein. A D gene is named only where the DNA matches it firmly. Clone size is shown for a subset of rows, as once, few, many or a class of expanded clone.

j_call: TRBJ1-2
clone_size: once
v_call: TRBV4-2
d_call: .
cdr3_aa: CASTRPGQMDGYTF

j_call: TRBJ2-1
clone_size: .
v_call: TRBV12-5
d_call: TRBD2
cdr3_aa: CASGLVRLAGVNEQFF

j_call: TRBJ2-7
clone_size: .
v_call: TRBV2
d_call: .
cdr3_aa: CASSEGASVLYEQYF

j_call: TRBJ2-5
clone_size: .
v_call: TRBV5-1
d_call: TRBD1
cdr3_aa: CASSFDRGPETQYF

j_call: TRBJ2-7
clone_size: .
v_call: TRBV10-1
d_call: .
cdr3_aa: CASSDQGGEQYF

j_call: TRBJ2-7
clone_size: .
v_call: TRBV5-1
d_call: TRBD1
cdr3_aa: CASSSTIRGLAAYEQYF

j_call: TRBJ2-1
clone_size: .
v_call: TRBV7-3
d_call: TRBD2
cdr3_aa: CASSLTWPSGPDYNEQFF

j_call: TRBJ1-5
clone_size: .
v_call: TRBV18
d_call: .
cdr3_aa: CASSPTGGDQPQHF

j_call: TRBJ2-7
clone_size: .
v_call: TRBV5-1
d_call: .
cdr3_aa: CASSLAGQEYYEQYF

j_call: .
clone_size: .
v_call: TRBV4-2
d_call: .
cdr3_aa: CASSLGGPSVSYEQYF

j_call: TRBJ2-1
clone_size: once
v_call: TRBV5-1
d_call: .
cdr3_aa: CASSLWASANNEQFF

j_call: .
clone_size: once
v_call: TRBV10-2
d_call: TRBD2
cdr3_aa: CASSDPSGIYEQYF

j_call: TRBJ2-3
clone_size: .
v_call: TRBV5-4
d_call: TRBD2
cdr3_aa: CASSLLAGGTDTQYF

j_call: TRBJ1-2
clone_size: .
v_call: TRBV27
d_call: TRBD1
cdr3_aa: CASSSTGGYGYTF

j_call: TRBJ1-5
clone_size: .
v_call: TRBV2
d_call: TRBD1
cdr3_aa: CASSPGQAQNQPQHF

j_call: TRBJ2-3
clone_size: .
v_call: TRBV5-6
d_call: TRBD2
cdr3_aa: CASSFLGLAGGTDTQYF

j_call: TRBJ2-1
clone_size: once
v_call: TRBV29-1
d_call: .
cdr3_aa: CSAPPTPGADEQFF

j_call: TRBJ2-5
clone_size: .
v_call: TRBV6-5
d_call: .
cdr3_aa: CATSRGTARRETQYF

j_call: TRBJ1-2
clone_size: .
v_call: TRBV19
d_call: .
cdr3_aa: CASSIRTSGQTNYGYTF

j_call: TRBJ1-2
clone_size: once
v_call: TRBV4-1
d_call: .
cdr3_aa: CASSQERRAGNYGYTF

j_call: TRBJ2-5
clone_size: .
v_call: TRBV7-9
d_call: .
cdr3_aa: CASSLARETQYF

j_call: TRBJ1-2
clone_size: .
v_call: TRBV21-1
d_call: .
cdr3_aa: CASSTTGDTNYGYTF

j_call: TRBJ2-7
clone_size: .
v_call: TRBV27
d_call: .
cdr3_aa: CASSLRAGRTGEQYF

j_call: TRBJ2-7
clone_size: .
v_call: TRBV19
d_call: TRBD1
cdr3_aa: CASSRWTGNSYEQYF

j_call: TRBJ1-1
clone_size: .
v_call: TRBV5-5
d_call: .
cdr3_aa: CASSLRVNTEAFF

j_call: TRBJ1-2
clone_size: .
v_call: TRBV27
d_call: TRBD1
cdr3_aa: CASRQGARGYTF

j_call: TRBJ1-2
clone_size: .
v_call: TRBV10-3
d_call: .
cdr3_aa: CAISGQLGEVGYTF

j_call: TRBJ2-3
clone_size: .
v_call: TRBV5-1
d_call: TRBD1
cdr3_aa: CASSLDRGTDTQYF

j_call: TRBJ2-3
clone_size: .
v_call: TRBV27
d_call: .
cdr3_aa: CASSLIGVGTDTQYF

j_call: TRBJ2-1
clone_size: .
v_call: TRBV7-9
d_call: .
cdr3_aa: CASSLDAGYNEQFF

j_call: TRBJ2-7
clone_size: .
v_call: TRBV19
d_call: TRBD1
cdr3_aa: CASSSDRGLEQYF

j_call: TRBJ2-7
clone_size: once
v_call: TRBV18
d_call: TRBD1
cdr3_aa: CASSPPGTGSFSYEQYF

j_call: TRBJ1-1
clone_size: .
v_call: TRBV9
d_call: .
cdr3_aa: CASSIQGNTEAFF

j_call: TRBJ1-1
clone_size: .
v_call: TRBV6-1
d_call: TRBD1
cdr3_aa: CASLPGTVGNTEAFF

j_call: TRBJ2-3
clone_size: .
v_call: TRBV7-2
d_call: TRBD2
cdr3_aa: CARRGGLAGDSTDTQYF

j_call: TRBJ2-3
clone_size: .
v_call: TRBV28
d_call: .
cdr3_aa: CASSSFRNTQYF

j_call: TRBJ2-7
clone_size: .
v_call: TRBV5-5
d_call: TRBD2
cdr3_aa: CASSLGLAGVLSYEQYF

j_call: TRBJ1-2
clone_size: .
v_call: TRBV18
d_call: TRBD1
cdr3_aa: CASSPDRGWVNGYTF

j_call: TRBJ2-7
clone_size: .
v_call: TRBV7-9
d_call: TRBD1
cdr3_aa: CASSRTGDYEQYF

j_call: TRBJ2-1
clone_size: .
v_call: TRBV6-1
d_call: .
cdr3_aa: CASSETSAEGYNEQFF

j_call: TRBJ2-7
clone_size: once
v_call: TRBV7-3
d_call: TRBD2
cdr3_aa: CASSPTSGTYEQYF

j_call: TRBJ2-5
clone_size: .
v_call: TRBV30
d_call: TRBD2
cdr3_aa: CAWQGLLETQYF

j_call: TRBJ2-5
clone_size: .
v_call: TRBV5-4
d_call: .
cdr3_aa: CASSLANGGAGEEETQYF

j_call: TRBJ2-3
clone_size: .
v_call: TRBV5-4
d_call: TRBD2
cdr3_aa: CASSFRAGGTDTQYF

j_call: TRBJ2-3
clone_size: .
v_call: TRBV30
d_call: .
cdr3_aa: CAWAPSGRTDTQYF

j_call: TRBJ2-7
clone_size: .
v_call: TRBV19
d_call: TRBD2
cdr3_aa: CASSTQKGTSGHISYEQYF

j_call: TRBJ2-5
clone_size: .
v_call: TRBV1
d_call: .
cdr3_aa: CTSSPELAGGLQETQYF

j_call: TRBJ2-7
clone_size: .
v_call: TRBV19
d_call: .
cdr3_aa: CASSLPGYTYEQYF

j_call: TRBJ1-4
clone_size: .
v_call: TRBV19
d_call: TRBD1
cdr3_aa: CASSTTGGASEKLFF

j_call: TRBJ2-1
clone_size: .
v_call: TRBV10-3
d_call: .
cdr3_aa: CAISESSVPYNEQFF

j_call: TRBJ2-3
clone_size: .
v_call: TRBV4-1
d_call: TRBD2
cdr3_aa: CASTPTGGRTDTQYF

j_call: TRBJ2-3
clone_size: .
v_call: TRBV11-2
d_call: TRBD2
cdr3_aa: CASSLERGSTDTQYF